The 20 T cell receptor beta chains in this list originate from one sample, sequenced in a study of early T cells in non-severe SARS-CoV-2 infection (dated by TCRdb to the early 2020s). The library was built by means of 5' RACE. TCRdb lists the instrument as NextSeq 500. TCRdb itself trimmed the public reads at Q25 with fastp, ran MiXCR and retained productive beta chains. Entries are consolidated by CDR3 protein sequence, retaining the most common genes and DNA. The sample has 85,000 to 120,000 distinct CDR3 sequences on record, 10% to 15% of them singletons. The top ten clones comprise about 5.7% of the sample. Material for sequencing was whole blood. Receptors originate from an adult who was a healthcare worker with PCR-confirmed SARS-CoV-2 infection or an uninfected control (not recorded which).

The chain links TRBV28 to TRBJ2-3; D is uncertain. The CDR3 length is 13 residues. Germline assignment: CDR1 MDHEN and CDR2 SYDVKM. Trimming left V 10 bases short and J 0 bases short, with 11 bases between. Written as DNA, the CDR3 is TGTGCCACCTACCCGTTTAGCACAGATACGCAGTATTTT. It translates to CATYPFSTDTQYF.

The J gene is TRBJ2-4, the V gene TRBV29-1; 8 bases agree with TRBD1. J gave up 0 bases and V 6 bases, and 4 bases lay outside the gene matches. Germline V gives CDR1 SQVTM, CDR2 ANQGSEA. The CDR3 covers 14 residues. CDR3 DNA: TGCAGCGTAACCGACAGGGGAGCCAAAAACATTCAGTACTTC. Translating gives CSVTDRGAKNIQYF.

In its sample, this clonotype was seen many times. V gene TRBV20-1 combines with J gene TRBJ1-1; D unresolved. The ends were cut back, 3 bases at V and 6 bases at J, with 8 bases in the middle. Germline lookup yields CDR1 DFQATT and CDR2 SNEGSKA (reference sequence). The CDR3 runs 11 residues. The CDR3 region is CSASSGPEAFF. CDR3 bases: TGCAGTGCTAGTTCCGGTCCTGAAGCTTTCTTT.

This clonotype was counted between two and nine times. The chain employs TRBV6-6 and TRBJ2-3, with D hard to call. Germline-derived CDR1 and CDR2 are MNHNY and SVGAGI (reference sequence). CDR3 length: 15 residues. V was pared by 6 bases and J by 14 bases, with 27 bases between. CDR3 bases: TGTGCCAGCAGATATGGACCCGTAGAATCCAGTGGGGTGTATTTT. Amino acids: CASRYGPVESSGVYF.

The chain is built from TRBV6-5 and TRBJ2-1, with TRBD2 matching 13 bases. Germline V CDR1 and CDR2: MNHEY, SVGAGI. This CDR3 is 19 amino acids long. Germline trimming cut 0 bases from V and 6 bases from J; bases unmatched to any gene: 11. The DNA for the CDR3 is TGTGCCAGCAGTTACTCCACTAGCGGGAGGGCCCTCCCGTTCAATGAGCAGTTCTTC. It translates to CASSYSTSGRALPFNEQFF.

The J gene is TRBJ1-2, the V gene TRBV6-5, with 7 positions matching TRBD1. Germline assignment: CDR1 MNHEY and CDR2 SVGAGI. This CDR3 comprises 15 residues. V gave up 4 bases and J gave up 4 bases; unmatched junction bases: 9. CDR3 loop: CASSSLNAGGYGYTF. For the CDR3, the DNA is TGTGCCAGCAGTTCCCTAAATGCAGGGGGCTATGGCTACACCTTC.

This rearrangement joins TRBV11-2 to TRBJ2-1, with D tentatively TRBD1 or TRBD2 (5 bases each). The CDR3 loop spans 14 amino acids. Trimming stripped 3 bases from V and 6 bases from J, with 12 bases between. The germline gives CDR1 SGHAT, CDR2 FQNNGV. CDR3 nucleotides: TGTGCCAGCAGCTTCGGCAGGGCGGGCAATGAGCAGTTCTTC. It translates to CASSFGRAGNEQFF.

The chain recombines TRBV27 with TRBJ2-1, with D hard to call. CDR3 length: 13 residues. Trimming removed 6 bases from V and 0 bases from J, with 6 bases in between. CDR1 and CDR2 from the germline V gene are MNHEY and SMNVEV (reference sequence). CDR3 in amino acids: CASSYTSYNEQFF. The CDR3 DNA reads TGTGCCAGCAGCTATACCTCCTACAATGAGCAGTTCTTC.

V and J are TRBV28 and TRBJ1-5; 9 nucleotides line up with TRBD1. Trimming at V came to 4 bases and at J to 6 bases, leaving 10 bases not matched to a gene. The CDR3 length is 16 residues. Germline V CDR1 and CDR2: MDHEN, SYDVKM. CDR3 sequence reads: CASSSTPGQGSQPQHF. DNA of the CDR3: TGTGCCAGCAGTTCCACTCCGGGACAGGGTTCTCAGCCCCAGCATTTT.

This clonotype was observed a handful of times. This chain connects TRBV15 to TRBJ1-4, with unresolved D. Germline loops: CDR1 LNHNV, CDR2 YYDKDF (reference sequence). This CDR3 is 15 amino acids long. Deletions cut 4 bases from V and 0 bases from J, with 9 bases between. The CDR3 is CATSKVRPTNEKLFF. The CDR3 DNA reads as TGTGCCACCAGCAAAGTTAGGCCAACTAATGAAAAACTGTTTTTT.

There are many counts of this clonotype. The gene calls are TRBV20-1 and TRBJ2-7, with 11 bases aligning to TRBD2. The CDR3 sequence is 14 residues long. V lost 3 bases and J lost 4; bases outside the gene matches: 5. Germline CDR1 reads DFQATT; CDR2 reads SNEGSKA (reference sequence). The CDR3 here is CSASTSGSQYEQYF. The CDR3 DNA sequence: TGCAGTGCTAGCACTAGCGGGAGTCAATACGAGCAGTACTTC.

The chain employs TRBV5-1 and TRBJ1-1; no clear D. Germline CDR1 SGHRS, CDR2 YFSETQ. This CDR3 is built from 13 residues. V was cut by 3 bases and J by 5 bases, with 11 bases left in between. The CDR3 sequence: CASSSAMGTEAFF. The DNA of the CDR3 is TGCGCCAGCAGCTCGGCCATGGGGACTGAAGCTTTCTTT.

The chain joins TRBV12-3 or TRBV12-4 to TRBJ2-1; 10 bases fit TRBD2. J was trimmed by 0 bases and V by 3 bases; bases with no gene match: 2. The CDR3 length is 16 residues. CDR3 protein: CASSFSSGSSYNEQFF. DNA for the CDR3: TGTGCCAGCAGTTTCTCTAGCGGGAGCTCCTACAATGAGCAGTTCTTC.

V gene TRBV12-3 or TRBV12-4 combines with J gene TRBJ2-7; TRBD1 aligns across 11 bases. The CDR3 covers 12 residues. The V segment lost 8 bases and the J segment 7 bases; nucleotides outside the gene matches: 4. The CDR3 DNA follows: TGTGCCAGCCGGACAGGGGGCAGGGAGCAGTACTTC. Encoded protein: CASRTGGREQYF.

The chain recombines TRBV27 with TRBJ2-7; D perhaps matches TRBD1 (5 bases). In germline, CDR1 is MNHEY, CDR2 SMNVEV (reference sequence). The length of the CDR3 is 13 residues. V lost 10 bases and J lost 2, with 15 bases in between. CDR3 region: CANRPTVAYEQYF. CDR3 sequence (DNA): TGTGCCAACCGACCGACAGTCGCCTACGAGCAGTACTTC.

The V call is TRBV20-1, the J call TRBJ2-7, with unresolved D. Germline loops: CDR1 DFQATT, CDR2 SNEGSKA (reference sequence). V was clipped by 4 bases and J by 7 bases, with 17 bases between them. This CDR3 is built from 13 residues. As DNA, the CDR3 is TGCAGTGCTACCGAGGACCACCTATGGGAGCAGTACTTC. Encoded protein: CSATEDHLWEQYF.

The chain joins TRBV7-9 to TRBJ1-3; D is perhaps TRBD1 (5 bases). V lost 0 bases, J lost 8 bases, and 8 bases lay in between. The CDR3 has 13 amino acids. In germline, CDR1 is SEHNR, CDR2 FQNEAQ (reference sequence). This chain's CDR3 is CASSLAGGHTIYF. CDR3 bases: TGTGCCAGCAGCTTAGCCGGGGGACACACCATATATTTT.

This clonotype occurred a few times. The chain carries TRBV28 and TRBJ1-1; D not resolved. V lost 3 bases and J 5 bases, leaving 10 bases between the germline ends. The CDR3 length is 13 residues. CDR1 and CDR2 (germline): MDHEN, SYDVKM. Written as DNA, the CDR3 is TGTGCCAGCAGTTTTAAGAGACTAACTGAAGCTTTCTTT. This encodes CASSFKRLTEAFF.

As concerns this clonotype: Relative to the germline gene, one junction end is altered; a read error may explain this. The chain couples TRBV11-2 to TRBJ2-5, with 12 positions matching TRBD2. Germline CDR1 and CDR2: SGHAT and FQNNGV. The length of the CDR3 is 18 residues. CDR3 loop: CAGSSTGLAGRGKETQYF. In DNA, the CDR3 is TGTGCCGGCAGCTCAACAGGACTAGCGGGAAGGGGAAAAGAGACCCAGTACTTC.

The chain couples TRBV21-1 to TRBJ1-5; no check of the table's D call, TRBD1, against the DNA was made. TRBV21-1 is described as a pseudogene. The CDR3 is 14 residues long. The CDR3 DNA sequence: TGTGCCAGCAGCAATGCGGGGTCTTTGGGGGCCCAGCATTTT. Translation gives CASSNAGSLGAQHF.